Presented here are 17 T cell receptor beta chains from one specimen sequenced in a study of blood T cell repertoires in COVID-19. The protocol was immunoSEQ multiplex PCR, while the TCRdb copy is restricted to in-frame clones and leaves out a portion. This table has 150,000 or so clones, roughly 80% appearing once. The sample taken for sequencing was peripheral blood. The receptors originated from a woman aged 55-69 years with acute or convalescent COVID-19.

The chain recombines TRBV7-3 with TRBJ2-2; the D gene is possibly TRBD2 (6 bases). V was pared by 5 bases and J by 1 base, with 8 bases between. The CDR3 contains 14 residues. The germline CDR1 and CDR2 sequences are SGHTA and FQGTGA. The CDR3 is CASSRGLNTGELFF. The CDR3, as DNA: TGTGCCAGCAGCCGGGGACTGAACACCGGGGAGCTGTTTTTT.

The J gene is TRBJ1-1, the V gene TRBV6-5; maybe TRBD1 (6 bases). V was trimmed by 11 bases and J by 4 bases, leaving 17 bases between them. The CDR3 contains 13 residues. Germline V gives CDR1 MNHEY, CDR2 SVGAGI. The CDR3 protein is CASRGGEFTEAFF. In DNA, the CDR3 is TGTGCCTCGAGGGGGGGGGAGTTCACTGAAGCTTTCTTT.

This chain connects TRBV6-2 or TRBV6-3 to TRBJ1-5; 9 nucleotides align to TRBD1. V gave up 4 bases and J gave up 6 bases; unmatched junction bases: 10. The CDR3 loop spans 16 amino acids. CDR1 and CDR2 (germline): MNHEY, SVGEGT. CDR3 DNA: TGTGCCAGCAGTTTATTCCCCCGGGACAGGGTTCAGCCCCAGCATTTT. It yields the protein CASSLFPRDRVQPQHF.

This sequence joins TRBV11-2 and TRBJ1-1, with TRBD1 as a possible D gene (6 bases). CDR1 and CDR2 from the germline V gene are SGHAT and FQNNGV. The V gene lost 6 bases and the J gene lost 3 bases, with 11 bases spanning the gap. There are 13 residues in the CDR3. CDR3 coding DNA: TGTGCCAGCAGAAACGGACAGTACACTGAAGCTTTCTTT. Translated: CASRNGQYTEAFF.

The rearrangement joins TRBV19 to TRBJ1-5; TRBD1 matches at 7 bases. Germline trimming cut 6 bases from V and 0 bases from J; bases unmatched to any gene: 2. The germline V gene has CDR1 LNHDA and CDR2 SQIVND (reference sequence). The length of the CDR3 is 14 residues. CDR3 DNA sequence: TGTGCCAGTAGGGACAGGACTAGCAATCAGCCCCAGCATTTT. The encoded protein is CASRDRTSNQPQHF.

The genes are TRBV20-1 and TRBJ1-3, with D hard to call. This CDR3 has 11 amino acids. Germline assignment: CDR1 DFQATT and CDR2 SNEGSKA (reference sequence). V was pared by 6 bases and J by 3 bases, with 6 bases between. CDR3 sequence reads: CSAEVGNTIYF. CDR3 DNA: TGCAGTGCCGAGGTTGGAAACACCATATATTTT.

Comment on this clone: The DNA is omitted, as the CDR3 cannot be located on it reliably, and the CDR3 follows TCRdb's listing. The chain carries TRBV2 and TRBJ2-5; the listed D gene, TRBD2, was not tested against the DNA. The CDR3 is 14 amino acids long, termini counted. CDR1 is SNHLY, CDR2 FYNNEI, per germline. Here the CDR3 reads CASSLRFGGETQYF.

The genes are TRBV14 and TRBJ1-2; tentative D call: TRBD1 (5 bases). The CDR3 consists of 14 residues. The germline V gene has CDR1 SGHDN and CDR2 FVKESK. The V end was cut by 4 bases, the J end by 4 bases, with 13 bases between. This chain's CDR3 is CASSRQRPGYGYTF. CDR3 in DNA: TGTGCCAGCAGCCGACAGCGCCCTGGCTATGGCTACACCTTC.

J is TRBJ1-2 and V is TRBV19; TRBD1 agrees at 11 bases. Germline trimming cut 5 bases from V and 6 bases from J; bases unmatched to any gene: 8. The CDR3 is 15 residues long. CDR1 is LNHDA and CDR2 is SQIVND in the germline V gene (reference sequence). This chain's CDR3 is CASSPRTGGADGYTF. CDR3 coding DNA: TGTGCCAGTAGTCCGAGGACAGGGGGCGCGGATGGCTACACCTTC.

The genes are TRBV3-1 (or the pseudogene TRBV3-2) and TRBJ2-7, with a possible D match to TRBD2 (6 bases). CDR1 and CDR2 (germline): LGHDT, YNNKEL (reference sequence). With 3 bases removed from V and 0 bases from J, the gap between germline ends came to 15 bases. CDR3 length: 16 residues. CDR3 sequence reads: CASSHAGTGGSYEQYF. CDR3 coding DNA: TGTGCCAGCAGCCATGCTGGGACTGGAGGCTCCTACGAGCAGTACTTC.

The rearrangement links TRBV5-6 to TRBJ2-5; D unresolved. Germline loops: CDR1 SGHDT, CDR2 YYEEEE. Trimming took off 1 base at V and 0 bases at J, with 4 bases between the two ends. The CDR3 extends over 13 amino acids. Here the CDR3 DNA reads TGTGCCAGCAGCTTGCTTTACCAAGAGACCCAGTACTTC. This codes for CASSLLYQETQYF.

Concerning this clone itself: Other DNA sequences in the sample encode the same CDR3. This sequence joins TRBV5-1 and TRBJ1-5; D may be TRBD1 (6 bases). The germline V gene encodes CDR1 SGHRS and CDR2 YFSETQ. This CDR3 region has 15 residues. The ends were cut back, 0 bases at V and 2 bases at J, with 9 bases in the middle. The CDR3 region is CASSLDPGGNQPQHF. The CDR3 coding sequence is TGCGCCAGCAGCTTGGATCCAGGGGGCAATCAGCCCCAGCATTTT.

The V and J genes are TRBV3-1 (or the pseudogene TRBV3-2) and TRBJ2-5, with TRBD2 as a possible D gene (6 bases). The CDR3 is 14 amino acids. The ends were cut back, 4 bases at V and 1 base at J, with 10 bases in the middle. CDR1 is LGHDT, CDR2 YNNKEL, per germline (reference sequence). Written as DNA, the CDR3 is TGTGCCAGCAGCCTCCGAGCGGGCCAAGAGACCCAGTACTTC. Residues: CASSLRAGQETQYF.

This chain joins TRBV24-1 and TRBJ2-5; TRBD1 matches at 11 bases. CDR3 length equals 16 residues. Germline trimming cut 5 bases from V and 3 bases from J; bases unmatched to any gene: 7. Germline V lookup: CDR1 KGHDR, CDR2 SFDVKD. The CDR3 region is CATSGGVGQGEETQYF. The CDR3 coding sequence is TGTGCCACCAGTGGGGGGGTGGGACAGGGGGAAGAGACCCAGTACTTC.

The rearrangement joins TRBV7-8 to TRBJ1-3; D is possibly TRBD1 (5 bases). Germline-derived CDR1 and CDR2 are SGHVS and FQNEAQ. The CDR3 contains 16 residues. V lost 1 base and J 1 base, leaving 11 bases between the germline ends. This CDR3 is CASSLGRGKSGNTIYF. DNA of the CDR3: TGTGCCAGCAGCTTAGGTCGGGGGAAATCTGGAAACACCATATATTTT. The whole variable domain, filled in from reference TRBV7-8 and TRBJ1-3, reads GAGVSQSPRYKVAKRGQDVALRCDPISGHVSLFWYQQALGQGPEFLTYFQNEAQLDKSGLPSDRFFAERPEGSVSTLKIQRTQQEDSAVYLCASSLGRGKSGNTIYFGEGSWLTVV.

The chain couples TRBV27 to TRBJ2-3; 14 nucleotides agree with TRBD2. The germline V gene has CDR1 MNHEY and CDR2 SMNVEV (reference sequence). Trimming removed 4 bases from V and 6 bases from J; junction bases left unmatched: 3. The CDR3 spans 15 residues. CDR3 in DNA: TGTGCCAGCAGTTCTGGACTAGCGGGGGGCGATACGCAGTATTTT. Its protein is CASSSGLAGGDTQYF.

This chain connects TRBV28 to TRBJ1-2; D unresolved. Germline assignment: CDR1 MDHEN and CDR2 SYDVKM. Trimming removed 2 bases at V and 5 bases at J, with 6 bases between. The CDR3 is 12 amino acids. CDR3 region: CASSLREYGYTF. Here the CDR3 DNA reads TGTGCCAGCAGTTTACGGGAATATGGCTACACCTTC.